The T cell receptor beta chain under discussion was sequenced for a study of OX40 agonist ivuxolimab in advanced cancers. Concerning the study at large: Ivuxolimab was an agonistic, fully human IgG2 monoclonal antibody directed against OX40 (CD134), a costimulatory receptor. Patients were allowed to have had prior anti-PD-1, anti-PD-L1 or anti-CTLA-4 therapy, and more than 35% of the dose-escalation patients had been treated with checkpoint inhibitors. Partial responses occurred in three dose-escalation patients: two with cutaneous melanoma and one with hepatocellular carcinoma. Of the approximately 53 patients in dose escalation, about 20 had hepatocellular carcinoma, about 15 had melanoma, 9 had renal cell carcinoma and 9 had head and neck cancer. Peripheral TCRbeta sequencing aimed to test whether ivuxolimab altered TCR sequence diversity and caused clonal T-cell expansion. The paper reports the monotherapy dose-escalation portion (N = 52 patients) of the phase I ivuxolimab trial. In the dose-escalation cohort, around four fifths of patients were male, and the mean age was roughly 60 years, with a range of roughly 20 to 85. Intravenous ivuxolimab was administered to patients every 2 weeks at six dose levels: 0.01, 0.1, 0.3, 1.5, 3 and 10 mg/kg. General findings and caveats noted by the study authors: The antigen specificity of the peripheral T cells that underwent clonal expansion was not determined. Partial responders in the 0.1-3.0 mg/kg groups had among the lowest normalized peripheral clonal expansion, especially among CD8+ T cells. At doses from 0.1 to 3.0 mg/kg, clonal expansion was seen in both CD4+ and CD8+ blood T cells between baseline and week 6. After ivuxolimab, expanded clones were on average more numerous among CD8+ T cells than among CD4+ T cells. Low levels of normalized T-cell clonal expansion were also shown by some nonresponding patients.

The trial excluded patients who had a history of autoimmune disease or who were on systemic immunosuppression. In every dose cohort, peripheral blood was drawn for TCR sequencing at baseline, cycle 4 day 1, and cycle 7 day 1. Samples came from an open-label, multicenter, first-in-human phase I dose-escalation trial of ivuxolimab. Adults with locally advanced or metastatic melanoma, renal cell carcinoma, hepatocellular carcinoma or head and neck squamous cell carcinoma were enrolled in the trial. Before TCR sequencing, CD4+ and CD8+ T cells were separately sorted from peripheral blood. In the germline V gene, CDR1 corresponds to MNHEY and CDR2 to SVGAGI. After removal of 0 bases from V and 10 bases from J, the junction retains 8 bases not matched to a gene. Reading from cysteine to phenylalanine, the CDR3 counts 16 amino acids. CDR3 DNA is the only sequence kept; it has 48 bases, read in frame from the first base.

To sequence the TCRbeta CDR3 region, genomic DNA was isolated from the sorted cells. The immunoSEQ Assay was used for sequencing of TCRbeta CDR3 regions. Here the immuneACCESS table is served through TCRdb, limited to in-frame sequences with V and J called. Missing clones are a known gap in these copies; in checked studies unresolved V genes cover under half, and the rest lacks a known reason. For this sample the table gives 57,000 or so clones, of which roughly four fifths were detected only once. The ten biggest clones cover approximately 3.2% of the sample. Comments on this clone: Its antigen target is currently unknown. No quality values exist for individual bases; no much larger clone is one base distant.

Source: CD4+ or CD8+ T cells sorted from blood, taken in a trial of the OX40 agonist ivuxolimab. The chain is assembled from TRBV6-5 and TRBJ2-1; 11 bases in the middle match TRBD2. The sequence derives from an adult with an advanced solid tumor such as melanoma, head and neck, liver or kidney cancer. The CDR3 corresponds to CASSYSSSGGAEEQFF. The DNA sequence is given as TGTGCCAGCAGTTACTCGAGTAGCGGGGGGGCGGAGGAGCAGTTCTTC.